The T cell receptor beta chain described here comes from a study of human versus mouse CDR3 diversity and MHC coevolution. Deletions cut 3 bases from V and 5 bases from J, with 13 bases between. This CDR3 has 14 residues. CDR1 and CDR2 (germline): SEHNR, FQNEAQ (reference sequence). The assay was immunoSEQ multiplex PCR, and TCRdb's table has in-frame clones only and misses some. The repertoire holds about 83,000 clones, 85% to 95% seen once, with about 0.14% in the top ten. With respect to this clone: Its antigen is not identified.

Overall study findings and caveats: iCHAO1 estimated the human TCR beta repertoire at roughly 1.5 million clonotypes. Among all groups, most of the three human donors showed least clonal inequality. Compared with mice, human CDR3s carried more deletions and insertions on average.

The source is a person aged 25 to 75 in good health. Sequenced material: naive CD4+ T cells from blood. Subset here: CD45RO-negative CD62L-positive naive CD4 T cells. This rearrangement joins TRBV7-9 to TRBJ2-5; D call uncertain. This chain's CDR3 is CASSFNAPQETQYF. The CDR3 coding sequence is TGTGCCAGCAGCTTCAACGCGCCACAGGAGACCCAGTACTTC.